Each of the 15 T cell receptor beta chains below was sequenced from the same sample in a study of metastatic and nonmetastatic thyroid tumors. MiXCR was used by TCRdb to re-call the PCR reads. The profile shows approximately 16,000 clones, 25% of them singletons. Patients were all untreated before their thyroid surgery. What was sequenced was blood. The receptors originated from a male donor with papillary thyroid cancer or a benign thyroid nodule (not recorded which). Some clones in this sample may be carry-over from other donors' samples.

The chain links TRBV12-3 or TRBV12-4 to TRBJ2-7, with TRBD2 matching over 15 bases. CDR3 length: 17 residues. The J segment lost 0 bases and the V segment lost 6 bases, leaving 6 bases of the junction unmatched. Here the CDR3 reads CASSGGLAGGSSYEQYF. The CDR3 DNA is TGTGCCAGCAGCGGGGGACTAGCGGGAGGTAGCTCCTACGAGCAGTACTTC.

This clone ranks as medium-sized. The V and J genes are TRBV5-1 and TRBJ2-7, with 11 bases that match TRBD2. In germline, CDR1 is SGHRS, CDR2 YFSETQ. CDR3 size: 15 residues. J was trimmed by 3 bases and V by 4 bases; bases with no gene match: 6. For the CDR3, the DNA is TGCGCCAGCAGCCCGACTAGCGGGGAATTCTACGAGCAGTACTTC. Translated, it gives CASSPTSGEFYEQYF.

In regard to this clone: The same CDR3 can be traced to other DNA sequences in this sample. This sequence joins TRBV27 and TRBJ2-2; TRBD2 matches at 7 bases. CDR1 and CDR2 from the germline V gene are MNHEY and SMNVEV (reference sequence). The CDR3 extends over 15 amino acids. The V segment lost 3 bases and the J segment 8 bases; nucleotides outside the gene matches: 9. CDR3: CASSLGPSGRGELFF. CDR3 DNA: TGTGCCAGCAGTTTGGGTCCTTCCGGGAGGGGGGAGCTGTTTTTT.

This clone was observed at least ten times. This chain links TRBV14 with TRBJ2-3; 7 nucleotides line up with TRBD2. In germline, CDR1 is SGHDN, CDR2 FVKESK. CDR3 length equals 15 residues. The V and J ends lost 4 bases and 2 bases, in that order; junction bases with no gene match: 6. CDR3 sequence (DNA): TGTGCCAGCAGCCCCACGGGGGGATTCACAGATACGCAGTATTTT. It is translated as CASSPTGGFTDTQYF.

By proportion, this clone is medium-sized (0.01 to 0.1%). J is TRBJ1-2 and V is TRBV27, with D hard to call. The ends were cut back, 5 bases at V and 5 bases at J, with 15 bases in the middle. CDR3 length: 14 amino acids. From germline, CDR1 is MNHEY and CDR2 SMNVEV (reference sequence). CDR3 sequence (DNA): TGTGCCAGCAGTATCACGGAGGCTTCTTATGGCTACACCTTC. It yields the protein CASSITEASYGYTF.

CDR3 amino acids: CASSGYVCQETQYF. CDR3 DNA sequence: TGTGCCAGCAGCGGGTATGTCTGCCAAGAGACCCAGTACTTC. V and J are TRBV6-1 and TRBJ2-5; no reliable D call. V lost 6 bases, J lost 1 base, and 12 bases lay in between. This CDR3 spans 14 amino acids. CDR1 and CDR2 from the germline V gene are MNHNS and SASEGT.

This clone was counted ten times or more. The V call is TRBV15, the J call TRBJ2-3, with a possible D match to TRBD2 (6 bases). Trimming stripped 5 bases from V and 2 bases from J, with 11 bases between. Germline CDR1 LNHNV, CDR2 YYDKDF (reference sequence). The CDR3 consists of 14 residues. CDR3 nucleotides: TGTGCCACCAGCTTAGCGGAGCCCACAGATACGCAGTATTTT. This encodes CATSLAEPTDTQYF.

This clone was observed at least ten times. The chain combines TRBV10-3 with TRBJ2-7; D is perhaps TRBD1 (6 bases). This CDR3 spans 13 amino acids. V lost 4 bases, J lost 5 bases, and 12 bases lay in between. CDR1 is ENHRY, CDR2 SYGVKD, per germline. CDR3 loop: CAISVAGAHEQYF. In nucleotides, the CDR3 is TGTGCCATCAGTGTCGCAGGGGCCCACGAGCAGTACTTC.

This clone was detected many times. The chain uses TRBV2 and TRBJ1-2, with D hard to call. CDR1 and CDR2 (germline): SNHLY, FYNNEI. V dropped 8 bases and J dropped 5 bases, with 12 bases sitting between them. The CDR3 sequence is 12 residues long. CDR3 sequence: CASRSEIYGYTF. In nucleotides, the CDR3 is TGTGCCAGCCGTTCCGAGATTTATGGCTACACCTTC.

This chain links TRBV6-2 or TRBV6-3 with TRBJ1-1, with D unresolved. The CDR3 loop spans 11 amino acids. Germline V gene data show CDR1 as MNHEY and CDR2 as SVGEGT. Trimming left V 2 bases short and J 8 bases short, with 6 bases between. The CDR3 region is CASSYMGEAFF. DNA for the CDR3: TGTGCCAGCAGTTACATGGGGGAAGCTTTCTTT.

The V and J genes are TRBV20-1 and TRBJ2-7; 12 positions match TRBD2. The CDR3 contains 15 residues. CDR1 is DFQATT and CDR2 is SNEGSKA in the germline V gene (reference sequence). J was trimmed by 2 bases and V by 4 bases; bases with no gene match: 6. The CDR3 loop reads CSAKPGLAGTYEQYF. CDR3 DNA: TGCAGTGCTAAACCGGGACTAGCGGGTACCTACGAGCAGTACTTC.

This clone was observed at least ten times. V usage is TRBV3-1 and J usage is TRBJ1-4; D possibly corresponds to TRBD1 (5 bases). The CDR3 contains 14 residues. Germline-derived CDR1 and CDR2 are LGHDT and YNNKEL (reference sequence). V was cut by 4 bases and J by 3 bases, with 9 bases left in between. For the CDR3, the DNA is TGTGCCAGCAGCCGCTCGGGGGCTAATGAAAAACTGTTTTTT. Protein product: CASSRSGANEKLFF.

This clone was detected many times. Other DNA sequences in the sample encode the same CDR3. The V call is TRBV10-3, the J call TRBJ2-7; D possibly matches TRBD1 or TRBD2 (5 bases each). CDR1 is ENHRY and CDR2 is SYGVKD in the germline V gene. This CDR3 has 14 residues. Trimming shortened V by 5 bases and J by 0 bases, and 11 bases separated the two germline ends. As DNA, the CDR3 is TGTGCCATCAGTTCCGGGACGCACTCCTACGAGCAGTACTTC. Amino acid sequence: CAISSGTHSYEQYF.

In its sample, this clone is medium-sized (0.01 to 0.1%). The rearrangement uses TRBV12-3 or TRBV12-4 and TRBJ1-2; possibly TRBD1 for D (6 bases). Trimming removed 3 bases from V and 3 bases from J, with 17 bases in between. This CDR3 contains 16 residues. The CDR3 sequence: CASSFGGGASDYGYTF. The CDR3 DNA follows: TGTGCCAGCAGTTTCGGGGGCGGGGCATCGGACTATGGCTACACCTTC.

This clone was recorded at least ten times. This sequence joins TRBV20-1 and TRBJ2-1; D not resolved. Germline V gene sequence: CDR1 DFQATT, CDR2 SNEGSKA (reference sequence). The CDR3 runs to 11 residues. The DNA for the CDR3 is TGCAGCGCCGAGCTATACAATGAGCAGTTCTTC. This translates into CSAELYNEQFF.